A single sample gave rise to the 28 T cell receptor beta chains below, sequenced in a study of HIV-infected children after antiretroviral therapy interruption. The treatment here: PENTA 11 planned treatment interruption arm or continuous ART arm. RNA-based 3' RACE libraries used unique molecular identifiers. TCRdb passed the 3' RACE reads through MiXCR, listing each CDR3 protein once. The sample has about 37,000 distinct CDR3 sequences, about 6% seen once; the top ten hold approximately 0.9%. Sequenced material: CD45RA+ CD4+ T cells from PBMCs, pooled from several time points, taken from a donor given antiretroviral therapy, either interrupted or continuous. Documented subset: naive CD4+ CD45RA+ CD45RO- T cells. Receptor source: a pool of human donors with HIV.

At least ten counts were recorded for this clonotype. CDR3 nucleotide sequence: TGCGCCAGCAGTCAATCGAAATCGACCCTAGCGGGGATCGGAGGCGGGAACATTCAGTACTTC. Protein sequence: CASSQSKSTLAGIGGGNIQYF. The rearrangement uses TRBV23-1 and TRBJ2-4, with 9 bases matching TRBD2. TRBV23-1 is classed as an ORF, of uncertain function. The J segment lost 7 bases and the V segment lost 0 bases, leaving 22 bases of the junction unmatched. The CDR3 has 21 residues.

This clonotype has at least ten counts. The rearrangement links TRBV6-5 to TRBJ2-3; 8 positions agree with TRBD2. The CDR3 covers 15 residues. Per the germline V gene, CDR1 is MNHEY and CDR2 is SVGAGI. Trimming removed 6 bases from V and 0 bases from J; junction bases left unmatched: 5. CDR3 protein: CASRPAGASTDTQYF. The CDR3 bases are TGTGCCAGCAGACCAGCGGGGGCCAGCACAGATACGCAGTATTTT.

This clonotype appeared a few times. The rearrangement links TRBV7-9 to TRBJ2-6; 10 bases are a match to TRBD1. Germline V gives CDR1 SEHNR, CDR2 FQNEAQ (reference sequence). The trim removed 6 bases at V and 4 bases at J, leaving 12 bases unmatched. The CDR3 is 18 residues long. The CDR3 bases are TGTGCCAGCAGACGAGCGGGACAGGGGCAATTGGGGGCCAACGTCCTGACTTTC. Translated, it gives CASRRAGQGQLGANVLTF. The entire variable domain, with the rest obtained from reference TRBV7-9 and TRBJ2-6, is as follows: DTGVSQNPRHKITKRGQNVTFRCDPISEHNRLYWYRQTLGQGPEFLTYFQNEAQLEKSRLLSDRFSAERPKGSFSTLEIQRTEQGDSAMYLCASRRAGQGQLGANVLTFGAGSRLTVL.

This clonotype was observed at least ten times. The J gene is TRBJ2-4, the V gene TRBV6-1; D gene unclear. This CDR3 spans 16 amino acids. Trimming stripped 2 bases from V and 1 base from J, with 12 bases between. Germline CDR1 is MNHNS and CDR2 is SASEGT. The CDR3 nucleotides are TGTGCCAGCAGTGAATATGGTCTGAGGGCCAAAAACATTCAGTACTTC. It is translated as CASSEYGLRAKNIQYF.

This clonotype was seen many times. This sequence joins TRBV2 and TRBJ2-1; 10 bases agree with TRBD2. V gave up 3 bases and J gave up 6 bases; unmatched junction bases: 2. CDR3 size: 14 residues. CDR1 is SNHLY, CDR2 FYNNEI, per germline. The CDR3: CASSELAGANEQFF. CDR3 in DNA: TGTGCCAGCAGTGAGCTAGCGGGGGCCAATGAGCAGTTCTTC.

This clonotype was seen just once. At one end the junction does not follow the germline gene, possibly because of a read error. V is TRBV5-8 and J is TRBJ2-1, with a weak D call TRBD2 (5 bases). This CDR3 spans 12 amino acids. CDR1 SGHTS and CDR2 YDEGEE come from the germline V gene. CDR3: CASTLAGPRQFF. The CDR3 DNA is TGTGCCAGCACCTTGGCGGGCCCTCGGCAGTTCTTC.

The rearrangement joins TRBV6-2 or TRBV6-3 to TRBJ2-6; no reliable D call. The germline CDR1 and CDR2 sequences are MNHEY and SVGEGT. V dropped 10 bases and J dropped 4 bases, with 17 bases sitting between them. This CDR3 spans 15 amino acids. In nucleotides, the CDR3 is TGTGCCAACACCCAAAGGCTTCTAGGGGCCAACGTCCTGACTTTC. This translates into CANTQRLLGANVLTF.

The sample holds many counts of this clonotype. One end of the junction is discordant with germline, which a read error may explain. J is TRBJ2-4 and V is TRBV6-5, with D tentatively TRBD2 (6 bases). This CDR3 comprises 15 residues. CDR1 is MNHEY and CDR2 is SVGAGI in the germline V gene. The CDR3 is CASSGTGLSQNTLYF. The CDR3 nucleotides are TGTGCCAGCAGTGGGACTGGGCTTAGTCAAAACACCTTGTACTTT.

This clonotype was recorded many times. The J gene is TRBJ1-1, the V gene TRBV6-5, with D perhaps TRBD1 (6 bases). V was pared by 2 bases and J by 1 base, with 11 bases between. The CDR3 contains 15 residues. CDR1 MNHEY and CDR2 SVGAGI come from the germline V gene. The CDR3 nucleotides are TGTGCCAGCAGTTACCCCGGGACATCGAACACTGAAGCTTTCTTT. Translating gives CASSYPGTSNTEAFF.

This clonotype was detected ten times or more. The V gene is TRBV20-1, the J gene TRBJ2-7, with a weak D call TRBD2 (5 bases). The CDR3 runs to 12 residues. The V end was cut by 8 bases, the J end by 0 bases, with 11 bases between. Germline V gene data show CDR1 as DFQATT and CDR2 as SNEGSKA (reference sequence). This CDR3 is CSTERNSYEQYF. Here the CDR3 DNA reads TGCAGTACGGAGCGGAACTCCTACGAGCAGTACTTC.

This rearrangement joins TRBV9 to TRBJ1-6; D is perhaps TRBD1 (5 bases). Trimming left V 3 bases short and J 7 bases short, with 11 bases between. The germline CDR1 and CDR2 sequences are SGDLS and YYNGEE. The CDR3 has 14 amino acids. The CDR3 loop reads CASSGDGANSPLHF. In DNA form, the CDR3 reads TGTGCCAGCAGCGGGGACGGAGCGAATTCACCCCTCCACTTT.

This clonotype came up many times. The chain joins TRBV7-8 to TRBJ1-6; D call uncertain. V was shortened by 5 bases and J by 7 bases, with 15 bases between the two germline ends. The CDR3 consists of 15 residues. The V gene's germline CDR1 is SGHVS and CDR2 FQNEAQ. The CDR3: CASSPSARTNSPLHF. CDR3 DNA: TGTGCCAGCAGCCCTAGCGCCAGGACCAATTCACCCCTCCACTTT.

The chain carries TRBV12-3 or TRBV12-4 and TRBJ2-6; 8 bases fit TRBD1. V was pared by 2 bases and J by 1 base, with 7 bases of the junction left unmatched. The CDR3 totals 18 residues. The CDR3 coding sequence is TGTGCCAGCAGTTTAAGCGTCCAGGGGGCATCTGGGGCCAACGTCCTGACTTTC. Its protein product is CASSLSVQGASGANVLTF.

The chain uses TRBV28 and TRBJ1-5, with 9 bases identical to TRBD1. Per germline, CDR1 MDHEN and CDR2 SYDVKM. J gave up 5 bases and V 5 bases, and 10 bases lay outside the gene matches. The CDR3 is made up of 16 amino acids. For the CDR3, the DNA is TGTGCCAGCAGTCCCCTAGGACAGGGGTGGGATCAGCCCCAGCATTTT. It translates to CASSPLGQGWDQPQHF.

V is TRBV28 and J is TRBJ1-5; TRBD1 is a possible D gene (5 bases). The germline V and J ends were trimmed by 5 bases and 11 bases, with 19 bases remaining between them. This CDR3 contains 14 residues. The germline gives CDR1 MDHEN, CDR2 SYDVKM. Here the CDR3 DNA reads TGTGCCAGCAGTATCGACAGCCTGGGCGGTGCCCAGCATTTT. Its protein product is CASSIDSLGGAQHF.

This clonotype came up many times. The J gene is TRBJ1-4, the V gene TRBV6-6; D is perhaps TRBD1 (6 bases). The V and J ends lost 2 bases and 3 bases respectively, with 10 bases between them. Germline-derived CDR1 and CDR2 are MNHNY and SVGAGI (reference sequence). There are 15 residues in the CDR3. For the CDR3, the DNA is TGTGCCAGCAGTTACCCACGGACAGCTAATGAAAAACTGTTTTTT. Residues: CASSYPRTANEKLFF.

This clonotype appeared many times. The J gene is TRBJ1-1, the V gene TRBV18; no clear D gene. The CDR3 is 13 amino acids. Trimming pared 2 bases from V and 1 base from J, leaving 5 bases between. CDR1 KGHSH and CDR2 LQKENI come from the germline V gene. The CDR3 here is CASSPYQNTEAFF. The CDR3 DNA follows: TGTGCCAGCTCACCATATCAGAACACTGAAGCTTTCTTT.

This clonotype has a count of ten or more. The CDR3 loop reads CASGSTGPTGEQYF. The CDR3 nucleotides read TGTGCCAGCGGATCGACAGGGCCTACGGGGGAGCAGTACTTC. V usage is TRBV7-9 and J usage is TRBJ2-7; 7 bases are shared with TRBD1. Germline V CDR1 and CDR2: SEHNR, FQNEAQ (reference sequence). The CDR3 has 14 amino acids. The trim removed 8 bases at V and 7 bases at J, leaving 14 bases unmatched.

This clonotype was counted many times. The J gene is TRBJ2-3, the V gene TRBV28; D is uncertain. Trimming stripped 3 bases from V and 0 bases from J, with 19 bases between. The CDR3 loop spans 18 amino acids. Looked up from germline, CDR1 is MDHEN and CDR2 is SYDVKM. DNA of the CDR3: TGTGCCAGCAGTTTGCCCCTGTACACTGATCCTAGCACAGATACGCAGTATTTT. This gives the protein CASSLPLYTDPSTDTQYF.

J is TRBJ2-7 and V is TRBV19; 8 nucleotides match TRBD2. Unmatched junction bases numbered 2, after V lost 2 bases and J lost 2 bases. The CDR3 loop spans 14 amino acids. Germline CDR1 LNHDA, CDR2 SQIVND (reference sequence). The DNA for the CDR3 is TGTGCCAGTAGTATACAAGCGGGGGCCTACGAGCAGTACTTC. It encodes CASSIQAGAYEQYF.

This clonotype came up a few times. The chain couples TRBV30 to TRBJ2-1; D may be TRBD1 (6 bases). Germline loops: CDR1 GTSNPN, CDR2 SVGIG (reference sequence). The CDR3 totals 14 residues. The CDR3 sequence: CAFSKGVWYNEQFF. As DNA, the CDR3 is TGTGCATTTAGTAAGGGGGTCTGGTACAATGAGCAGTTCTTC. The full variable domain, with the rest looked up from reference TRBV30 and TRBJ2-1, is SQTIHQWPATLVQPVGSPLSLECTVEGTSNPNLYWYRQAAGRGLQLLFYSVGIGQISSEVPQNLSASRPQDRQFILSSKKLLLSDSGFYLCAFSKGVWYNEQFFGPGTRLTVL.

This clonotype showed up many times. The genes are TRBV7-3 and TRBJ2-7; D unresolved. V was trimmed by 4 bases and J by 0 bases, leaving 4 bases between them. The CDR3 length is 12 residues. Looked up from germline, CDR1 is SGHTA and CDR2 is FQGTGA. The CDR3 reads CASSSTSYEQYF. In DNA form, the CDR3 reads TGTGCCAGCAGCTCCACCTCCTACGAGCAGTACTTC. The variable domain in full, completed from reference TRBV7-3 and TRBJ2-7, reads GAGVSQTPSNKVTEKGKYVELRCDPISGHTALYWYRQSLGQGPEFLIYFQGTGAADDSGLPNDRFFAVRPEGSVSTLKIQRTERGDSAVYLCASSSTSYEQYFGPGTRLTVT.

There are many counts of this clonotype. The chain is built from TRBV18 and TRBJ1-1; tentative D call: TRBD1 (5 bases). Trimming left V 4 bases short and J 4 bases short, with 10 bases between. The CDR3 covers 13 residues. CDR1 is KGHSH and CDR2 is LQKENI in the germline V gene. The CDR3 loop is CASSLSGTTEAFF. In DNA form, the CDR3 reads TGTGCCAGCTCACTATCGGGGACCACTGAAGCTTTCTTT.

This clonotype was recorded at least ten times. V usage is TRBV11-2 and J usage is TRBJ1-1, with D uncertain. The V end lost 2 bases, the J end lost 6 bases, and 22 bases lay between the germline ends. Germline V CDR1 and CDR2: SGHAT, FQNNGV. The CDR3 consists of 17 residues. The CDR3 sequence: CASSLRLGGANLPEAFF. CDR3 coding DNA: TGTGCCAGCAGCTTACGCCTTGGAGGAGCGAATCTCCCTGAAGCTTTCTTT.

Remarks on this clonotype: The junction departs from the called germline gene at one end, perhaps through a read error. This sequence joins TRBV4-1 and TRBJ2-4; no clear D gene. This CDR3 has 14 residues. CDR1 is MGHRA and CDR2 is YSYEKL in the germline V gene. CDR3 loop: CASSQNKSQNTLYF. The CDR3 nucleotides are TGTGCCAGCAGCCAGAACAAAAGTCAAAACACCTTGTACTTT.

This clonotype came up a few times. V usage is TRBV5-1 and J usage is TRBJ2-1; no definite D call. CDR1 is SGHRS, CDR2 YFSETQ, per germline. This CDR3 is built from 18 residues. Trimming removed 2 bases from V and 7 bases from J, with 25 bases in between. The CDR3 nucleotides read TGCGCCAGCAGCTTCGAAGGATGGAGACTGACGGTTGAGAATGAGCAGTTCTTC. This sequence encodes CASSFEGWRLTVENEQFF.

Ten or more counts support this clonotype. The chain joins TRBV3-1 to TRBJ2-1; 14 bases are a match to TRBD2. The CDR3 has 16 amino acids. Germline V gene data show CDR1 as LGHDT and CDR2 as YNNKEL (reference sequence). V lost 6 bases and J lost 1; bases outside the gene matches: 2. DNA of the CDR3: TGTGCCAGCAGAGGGACTAGCGGGAGTTCCTACAATGAGCAGTTCTTC. It translates to CASRGTSGSSYNEQFF.

This clonotype was found many times. This chain links TRBV29-1 with TRBJ1-4, with 8 positions matching TRBD1. V shed 4 bases, J shed 5 bases, and the junction held 3 bases outside the gene matches. The CDR3 has 13 residues. Germline loops: CDR1 SQVTM, CDR2 ANQGSEA. CDR3: CSVGTGRNEKLFF. CDR3 nucleotide sequence: TGCAGCGTTGGGACAGGGCGAAATGAAAAACTGTTTTTT.